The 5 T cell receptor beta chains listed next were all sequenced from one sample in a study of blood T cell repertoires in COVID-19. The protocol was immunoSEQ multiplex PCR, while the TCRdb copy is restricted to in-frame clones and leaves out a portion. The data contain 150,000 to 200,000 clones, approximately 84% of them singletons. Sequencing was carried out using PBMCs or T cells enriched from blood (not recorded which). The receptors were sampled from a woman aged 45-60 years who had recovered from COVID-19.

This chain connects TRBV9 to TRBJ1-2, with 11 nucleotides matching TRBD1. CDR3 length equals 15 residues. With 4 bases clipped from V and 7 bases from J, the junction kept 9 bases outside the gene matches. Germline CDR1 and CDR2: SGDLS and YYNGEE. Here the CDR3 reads CASSSRTGGSSGYTF. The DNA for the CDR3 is TGTGCCAGCAGCTCGAGGACAGGGGGCTCTTCTGGCTACACCTTC.

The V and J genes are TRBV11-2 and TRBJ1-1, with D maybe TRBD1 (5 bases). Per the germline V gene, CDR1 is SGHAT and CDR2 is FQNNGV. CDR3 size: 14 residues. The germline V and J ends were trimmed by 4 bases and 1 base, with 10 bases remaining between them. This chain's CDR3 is CASSSSDRNTEAFF. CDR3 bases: TGTGCCAGCAGCTCCAGTGACAGGAACACTGAAGCTTTCTTT.

CDR3 residues: CASRAGTGSSYEQYF. The CDR3 nucleotides read TGTGCCAGCAGGGCCGGGACAGGTAGCTCCTACGAGCAGTACTTC. The chain has TRBV6-5 and TRBJ2-7; 8 bases match TRBD1. CDR3 length: 15 residues. The germline CDR1 and CDR2 sequences are MNHEY and SVGAGI. The V gene end was trimmed by 6 bases and the J gene end by 0 bases; junction bases not matched to a gene: 7.

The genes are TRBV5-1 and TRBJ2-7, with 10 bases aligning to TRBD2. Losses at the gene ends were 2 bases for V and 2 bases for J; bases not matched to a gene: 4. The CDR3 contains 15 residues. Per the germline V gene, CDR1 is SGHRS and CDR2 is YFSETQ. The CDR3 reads CASSLAGGKAYEQYF. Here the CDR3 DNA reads TGCGCCAGCAGCTTAGCGGGAGGGAAGGCCTACGAGCAGTACTTC. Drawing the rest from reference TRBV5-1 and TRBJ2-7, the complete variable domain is KAGVTQTPRYLIKTRGQQVTLSCSPISGHRSVSWYQQTPGQGLQFLFEYFSETQRNKGNFPGRFSGRQFSNSRSEMNVSTLELGDSALYLCASSLAGGKAYEQYFGPGTRLTVT.

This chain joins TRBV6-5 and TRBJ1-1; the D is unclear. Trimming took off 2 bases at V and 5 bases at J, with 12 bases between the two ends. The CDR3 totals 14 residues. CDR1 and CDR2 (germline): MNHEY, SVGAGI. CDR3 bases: TGTGCCAGCAGTTACGGCGGCCGAGGGACTGAAGCTTTCTTT. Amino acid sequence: CASSYGGRGTEAFF.